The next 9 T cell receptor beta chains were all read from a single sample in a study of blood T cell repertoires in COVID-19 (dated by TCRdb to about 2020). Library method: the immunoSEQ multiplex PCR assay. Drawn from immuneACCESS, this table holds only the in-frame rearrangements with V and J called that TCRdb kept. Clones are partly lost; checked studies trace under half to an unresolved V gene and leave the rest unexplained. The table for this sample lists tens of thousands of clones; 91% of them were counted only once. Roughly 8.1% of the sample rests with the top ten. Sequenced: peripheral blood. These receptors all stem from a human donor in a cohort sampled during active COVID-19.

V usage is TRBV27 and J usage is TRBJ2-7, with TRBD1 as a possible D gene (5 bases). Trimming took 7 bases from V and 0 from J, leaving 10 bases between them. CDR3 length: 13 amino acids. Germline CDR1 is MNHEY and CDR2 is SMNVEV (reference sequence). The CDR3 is CASKVGLSYEQYF. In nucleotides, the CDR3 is TGTGCCAGCAAGGTGGGGCTCTCCTACGAGCAGTACTTC.

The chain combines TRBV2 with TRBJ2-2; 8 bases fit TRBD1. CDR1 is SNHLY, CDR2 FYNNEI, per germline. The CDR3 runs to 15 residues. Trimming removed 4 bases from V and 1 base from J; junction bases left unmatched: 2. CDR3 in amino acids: CASSGQGLNTGELFF. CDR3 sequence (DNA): TGTGCCAGCAGTGGACAGGGGTTGAACACCGGGGAGCTGTTTTTT. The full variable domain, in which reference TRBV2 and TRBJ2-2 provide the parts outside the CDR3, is EPEVTQTPSHQVTQMGQEVILRCVPISNHLYFYWYRQILGQKVEFLVSFYNNEISEKSEIFDDQFSVERPDGSNFTLKIRSTKLEDSAMYFCASSGQGLNTGELFFGEGSRLTVL.

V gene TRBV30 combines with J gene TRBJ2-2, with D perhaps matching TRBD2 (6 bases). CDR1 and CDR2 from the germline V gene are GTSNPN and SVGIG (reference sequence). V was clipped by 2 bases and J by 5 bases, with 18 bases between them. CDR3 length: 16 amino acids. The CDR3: CAWSKKEGAGTGELFF. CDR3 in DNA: TGTGCCTGGAGTAAAAAGGAGGGAGCAGGGACCGGGGAGCTGTTTTTT.

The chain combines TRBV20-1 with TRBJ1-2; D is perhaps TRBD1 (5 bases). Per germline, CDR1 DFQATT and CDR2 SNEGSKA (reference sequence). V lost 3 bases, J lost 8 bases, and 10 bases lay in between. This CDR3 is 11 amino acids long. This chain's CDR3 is CSASGGGGYTF. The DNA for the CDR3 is TGCAGTGCTAGCGGGGGGGGAGGCTACACCTTC.

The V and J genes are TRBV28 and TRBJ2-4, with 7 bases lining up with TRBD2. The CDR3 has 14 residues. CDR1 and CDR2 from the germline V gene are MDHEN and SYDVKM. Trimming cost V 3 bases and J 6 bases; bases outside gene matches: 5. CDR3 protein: CASSFGGRGNIQYF. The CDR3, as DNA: TGTGCCAGCAGTTTTGGTGGGAGGGGAAACATTCAGTACTTC.

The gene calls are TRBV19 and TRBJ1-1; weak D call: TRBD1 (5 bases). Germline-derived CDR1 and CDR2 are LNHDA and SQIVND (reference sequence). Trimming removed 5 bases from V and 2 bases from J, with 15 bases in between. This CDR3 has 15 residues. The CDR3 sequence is CASSSGGTLNTEAFF. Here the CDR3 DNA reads TGTGCCAGTAGTTCTGGCGGGACGCTCAACACTGAAGCTTTCTTT.

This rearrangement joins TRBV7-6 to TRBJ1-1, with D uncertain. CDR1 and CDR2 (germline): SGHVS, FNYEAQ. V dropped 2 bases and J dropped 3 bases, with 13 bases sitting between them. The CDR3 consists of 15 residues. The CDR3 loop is CASSLSMGADTEAFF. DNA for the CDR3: TGTGCCAGCAGCTTATCAATGGGTGCGGACACTGAAGCTTTCTTT.

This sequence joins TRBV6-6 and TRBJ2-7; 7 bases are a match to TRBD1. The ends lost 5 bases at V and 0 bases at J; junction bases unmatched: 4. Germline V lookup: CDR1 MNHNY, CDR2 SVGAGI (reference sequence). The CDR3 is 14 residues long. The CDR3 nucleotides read TGTGCCAGCAGTGGTAGGACAGGCTCCTACGAGCAGTACTTC. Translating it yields CASSGRTGSYEQYF.

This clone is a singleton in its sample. CDR3 residues: CASSPRDQETQYF. Written as DNA, the CDR3 is TGTGCCAGCTCACCCCGAGACCAAGAGACCCAGTACTTC. The chain couples TRBV18 to TRBJ2-5, with D uncertain. V was shortened by 3 bases and J by 0 bases, with 5 bases between the two germline ends. Per germline, CDR1 KGHSH and CDR2 LQKENI. The CDR3 extends over 13 amino acids.